The sample holds many counts of the clone carrying this TCR beta chain. No antigen is known for it. The source of the sample is a study of shared clonotypes between healthy human individuals. In the study overall: CD4 naive and CD4 memory each took three plates per donor, while CD8 naive took two and CD8 memory one.

Assay used: immunoSEQ multiplex PCR; TCRdb lists only in-frame clones, some missing. The table lists 550,000 to 700,000 clones, less than 80% of them singletons. The study, taken as a whole, reports: Sorted-subset samples were not fully sequenced, rarefaction indicated. Some naive CD4 clonotypes, 4.5% to 5.5%, turned up in common across a few donors.

The donors were adults (healthy and HIV-negative) with no recent acute infections or vaccinations. CDR1 is SNHLY, CDR2 FYNNEI, per germline. This CDR3 is 13 amino acids long. V was shortened by 5 bases and J by 6 bases, with 13 bases between the two germline ends. The chain combines TRBV2 with TRBJ1-1, with no clear D. The sequenced sample was memory CD4+ T cells sorted from blood. Subset given: CD45RA-negative fraction. The receptor comes from a woman in her 30s in good health. CDR3 sequence reads: CASSTEFTAEAFF. CDR3 DNA sequence: TGTGCCAGCAGTACAGAGTTCACCGCTGAAGCTTTCTTT.